The next 26 T cell receptor beta chains were all read from a single sample in a study of cytomegalovirus exposure and HLA in healthy donors. The PCR contained 60 Vbeta and 13 Jbeta primers. Sequencing used immunoSEQ multiplex PCR; TCRdb keeps in-frame clones, though not all of them. Of about 130,000 clones in the sample, around 82% were seen once. The sequenced sample consisted of PBMCs. These receptors all stem from a man over 45 in good health and CMV-seronegative.

This chain joins TRBV9 and TRBJ2-5; 7 nucleotides agree with TRBD1. The junction had 7 bases not matched to a gene; V was cut back by 7 bases and J by 1 base. The CDR3 contains 14 residues. CDR1 and CDR2 (germline): SGDLS, YYNGEE. CDR3 in amino acids: CASARGTVQETQYF. The DNA of the CDR3 is TGTGCCAGCGCCCGTGGGACAGTCCAAGAGACCCAGTACTTC.

This clone came up once. V usage is TRBV5-1 and J usage is TRBJ1-1, with 7 bases fitting TRBD1. Germline CDR1 reads SGHRS; CDR2 reads YFSETQ. With V trimmed by 6 bases and J by 0 bases, 8 bases remained unmatched. The CDR3 contains 15 residues. CDR3 residues: CASTELDRVNTEAFF. The CDR3 DNA follows: TGCGCCAGCACCGAACTAGACAGGGTGAACACTGAAGCTTTCTTT.

Notes on this clone: The junction and the germline gene differ at one end; a read error may be behind it. Other DNA variants within this sample encode the same CDR3. The J gene is TRBJ1-1, the V gene TRBV9; possible D gene TRBD1, 5 bases. This CDR3 contains 16 residues. The germline CDR1 and CDR2 sequences are SGDLS and YYNGEE. The CDR3 protein is CASSVVGGAGGPEAFF. The DNA of the CDR3 is TGTGCCAGCAGCGTAGTTGGTGGGGCGGGAGGTCCTGAGGCTTTCTTT.

This clone has just a few counts. The J gene is TRBJ2-1, the V gene TRBV5-1; 9 bases line up with TRBD2. J lost 7 bases, V lost 3 bases, and 8 bases had no gene match. Germline CDR1 SGHRS, CDR2 YFSETQ. This CDR3 is 15 amino acids long. CDR3 protein: CASSSTGTSTNEQFF. CDR3 DNA sequence: TGCGCCAGCAGCTCGACCGGGACTAGCACGAATGAGCAGTTCTTC.

The V gene is TRBV11-3, the J gene TRBJ2-2; 7 bases are shared with TRBD2. There are 16 residues in the CDR3. The trim removed 5 bases at V and 3 bases at J, leaving 9 bases unmatched. Germline V gene sequence: CDR1 SGHNT, CDR2 YENEEA. CDR3: CASSPSGGIDTGELFF. In DNA form, the CDR3 reads TGTGCCAGCAGCCCTTCCGGGGGGATCGACACCGGGGAGCTGTTTTTT.

This rearrangement joins TRBV27 to TRBJ2-3; 10 bases map to TRBD2. The CDR3 is made up of 15 amino acids. CDR1 and CDR2 (germline): MNHEY, SMNVEV (reference sequence). V dropped 4 bases and J dropped 1; count of bases not matched to a gene: 2. The CDR3 region is CASSSSGSRTDTQYF. The DNA of the CDR3 is TGTGCCAGCAGTTCTAGCGGGAGTCGCACAGATACGCAGTATTTT.

CDR3: CASSYTARDSEAFF. CDR3 DNA sequence: TGTGCCAGCAGTTACACAGCACGGGACTCTGAAGCTTTCTTT. The chain uses TRBV6-6 and TRBJ1-1; D is possibly TRBD1 (5 bases). The CDR3 contains 14 residues. V was clipped by 2 bases and J by 6 bases, with 13 bases between them. Germline V gene data show CDR1 as MNHNY and CDR2 as SVGAGI (reference sequence).

This clone was recorded only once. J is TRBJ2-5 and V is TRBV10-3, with TRBD1 matching 10 bases. V trimming: 0 bases; J trimming: 5 bases; junction bases outside the gene matches: 9. There are 17 residues in the CDR3. Germline V gives CDR1 ENHRY, CDR2 SYGVKD. The CDR3 sequence is CAISESSGTGVEETQYF. CDR3 in DNA: TGTGCCATCAGTGAGTCGTCGGGGACAGGGGTAGAGGAGACCCAGTACTTC.

The chain combines TRBV19 with TRBJ1-2; D unclear. Germline assignment: CDR1 LNHDA and CDR2 SQIVND (reference sequence). The CDR3 consists of 13 residues. Trimming removed 4 bases at V and 5 bases at J, with 11 bases between. CDR3 DNA: TGTGCCAGTAGTAACACCCTCAGTTATGGCTACACCTTC. The encoded protein is CASSNTLSYGYTF.

V gene TRBV7-2 combines with J gene TRBJ2-5; 10 bases line up with TRBD2. Losses at the gene ends were 5 bases for V and 2 bases for J; bases not matched to a gene: 5. This CDR3 spans 15 amino acids. The germline gives CDR1 SGHTA, CDR2 FQGNSA. CDR3 nucleotides: TGTGCCAGCAGCCCCGGACTAGCGGTACAAGAGACCCAGTACTTC. Protein: CASSPGLAVQETQYF.

The CDR3 sequence: CASSYLAGVSNEQFF. CDR3 nucleotides: TGCGCCAGCAGCTATCTAGCGGGAGTTTCTAATGAGCAGTTCTTC. This rearrangement joins TRBV5-1 to TRBJ2-1; 10 positions agree with TRBD2. This CDR3 contains 15 residues. Germline V gives CDR1 SGHRS, CDR2 YFSETQ. J lost 7 bases, V lost 3 bases, and 7 bases had no gene match. The full variable domain, rest sourced from reference TRBV5-1 and TRBJ2-1, is KAGVTQTPRYLIKTRGQQVTLSCSPISGHRSVSWYQQTPGQGLQFLFEYFSETQRNKGNFPGRFSGRQFSNSRSEMNVSTLELGDSALYLCASSYLAGVSNEQFFGPGTRLTVL.

The chain joins TRBV7-8 to TRBJ2-7; 12 positions agree with TRBD1. Germline V lookup: CDR1 SGHVS, CDR2 FQNEAQ. This CDR3 has 15 amino acids. Trimming took 6 bases from V and 2 from J; bases not matched to a gene: 5. CDR3 sequence reads: CASSSRDRGPYEQYF. The CDR3, as DNA: TGTGCCAGCAGTAGCCGGGACAGGGGGCCCTACGAGCAGTACTTC.

V gene TRBV7-8 combines with J gene TRBJ2-1; 8 nucleotides line up with TRBD1. Trimming at V came to 8 bases and at J to 1 base, leaving 10 bases not matched to a gene. The CDR3 sequence is 16 residues long. Germline CDR1 and CDR2: SGHVS and FQNEAQ. Here the CDR3 reads CASLTRRQGSYNEQFF. CDR3 coding DNA: TGTGCCAGCCTCACCCGGAGACAGGGGTCCTACAATGAGCAGTTCTTC.

V usage is TRBV7-2 and J usage is TRBJ1-2; D unresolved. CDR3 length: 16 amino acids. The germline CDR1 and CDR2 sequences are SGHTA and FQGNSA. V lost 5 bases, J lost 4 bases, and 20 bases lay in between. This CDR3 reads CASSIGGQTAAYGYTF. For the CDR3, the DNA is TGTGCCAGCAGCATAGGCGGGCAGACCGCCGCCTATGGCTACACCTTC. The complete variable domain, with remaining parts taken from reference TRBV7-2 and TRBJ1-2, reads GAGVSQSPSNKVTEKGKDVELRCDPISGHTALYWYRQSLGQGLEFLIYFQGNSAPDKSGLPSDRFSAERTGGSVSTLTIQRTQQEDSAVYLCASSIGGQTAAYGYTFGSGTRLTVV.

The gene calls are TRBV28 and TRBJ2-1; D is ambiguous. Trimming removed 2 bases at V and 9 bases at J, with 17 bases between. Looked up from germline, CDR1 is MDHEN and CDR2 is SYDVKM. This CDR3 has 15 amino acids. CDR3 sequence reads: CASSLVAPSVAEQFF. Written as DNA, the CDR3 is TGTGCCAGCAGTTTAGTGGCCCCAAGTGTAGCTGAGCAGTTCTTC. The whole variable domain, filled in from reference TRBV28 and TRBJ2-1, reads DVKVTQSSRYLVKRTGEKVFLECVQDMDHENMFWYRQDPGLGLRLIYFSYDVKMKEKGDIPEGYSVSREKKERFSLILESASTNQTSMYLCASSLVAPSVAEQFFGPGTRLTVL.

The genes are TRBV28 and TRBJ1-3; D is possibly TRBD1 (5 bases). In germline, CDR1 is MDHEN, CDR2 SYDVKM. V lost 5 bases to trimming and J lost 0 bases, with 20 bases between them. CDR3 size: 18 residues. CDR3 nucleotides: TGTGCCAGCAGTGCGATGCTGACAGCTCCGGACTCTGGAAACACCATATATTTT. This codes for CASSAMLTAPDSGNTIYF.

The chain employs TRBV5-4 and TRBJ2-2; 14 nucleotides line up with TRBD2. CDR1 is SGHNT and CDR2 is YYREEE in the germline V gene (reference sequence). The CDR3 runs 17 residues. Losses at the gene ends were 4 bases for V and 8 bases for J; bases not matched to a gene: 10. Written as DNA, the CDR3 is TGTGCCAGCAGCGGCCGGACTAGCGGGAGGAGGGCGGGGGAGCTGTTTTTT. Translating gives CASSGRTSGRRAGELFF.

V gene TRBV9 combines with J gene TRBJ2-1, with 13 bases identical to TRBD2. Germline V gene data show CDR1 as SGDLS and CDR2 as YYNGEE. Losses at the gene ends were 4 bases for V and 6 bases for J; bases not matched to a gene: 4. The CDR3 loop spans 15 amino acids. The CDR3 nucleotides are TGTGCCAGCAGCCCCCGACTAGCGGGAGGCAATGAGCAGTTCTTC. Translation gives CASSPRLAGGNEQFF.

The genes are TRBV15 and TRBJ2-3; the D gene is possibly TRBD2 (6 bases). The ends were cut back, 0 bases at V and 9 bases at J, with 13 bases in the middle. The length of the CDR3 is 14 residues. The germline V gene has CDR1 LNHNV and CDR2 YYDKDF (reference sequence). This chain's CDR3 is CATSRDPTAGTQYF. DNA of the CDR3: TGTGCCACCAGCAGAGACCCCACCGCGGGAACGCAGTATTTT.

The V call is TRBV6-6, the J call TRBJ2-1, with D perhaps TRBD1 (6 bases). The germline CDR1 and CDR2 sequences are MNHNY and SVGAGI (reference sequence). V lost 5 bases to trimming and J lost 1 base, with 12 bases between them. The length of the CDR3 is 15 residues. The CDR3 loop is CASSPIQGSYNEQFF. In DNA form, the CDR3 reads TGTGCCAGCAGTCCGATCCAGGGGTCCTACAATGAGCAGTTCTTC.

This clone was seen a few times. The chain combines TRBV5-4 with TRBJ1-1, with 7 bases lining up with TRBD1. This CDR3 is built from 14 residues. The J segment lost 1 base and the V segment lost 2 bases, leaving 2 bases of the junction unmatched. The germline CDR1 and CDR2 sequences are SGHNT and YYREEE (reference sequence). The CDR3 spells CASSFRTGNTEAFF. The CDR3 coding sequence is TGTGCCAGCAGCTTCCGGACAGGGAACACTGAAGCTTTCTTT.

The gene calls are TRBV9 and TRBJ2-2; TRBD1 matches at 9 bases. CDR3 length: 15 amino acids. CDR1 is SGDLS and CDR2 is YYNGEE in the germline V gene. V trimming: 3 bases; J trimming: 4 bases; junction bases outside the gene matches: 4. The CDR3 here is CASSDYRGPTGELFF. Written as DNA, the CDR3 is TGTGCCAGCAGCGACTACAGGGGGCCCACCGGGGAGCTGTTTTTT.

The V and J genes are TRBV7-2 and TRBJ2-7; TRBD1 aligns across 8 bases. Germline V gene data show CDR1 as SGHTA and CDR2 as FQGNSA. CDR3 length equals 15 residues. The trim removed 4 bases at V and 3 bases at J, leaving 8 bases unmatched. CDR3 coding DNA: TGTGCCAGCAGCTCCACAGGGGGTAGTATCTACGAGCAGTACTTC. Protein product: CASSSTGGSIYEQYF. Complete variable domain (other parts from reference TRBV7-2 and TRBJ2-7): GAGVSQSPSNKVTEKGKDVELRCDPISGHTALYWYRQSLGQGLEFLIYFQGNSAPDKSGLPSDRFSAERTGGSVSTLTIQRTQQEDSAVYLCASSSTGGSIYEQYFGPGTRLTVT.

The rearrangement links TRBV6-5 to TRBJ1-1; no definite D call. This CDR3 is built from 11 residues. In germline, CDR1 is MNHEY, CDR2 SVGAGI. The V and J ends lost 6 bases and 1 base respectively, with 3 bases between them. The CDR3: CASSRNTEAFF. Here the CDR3 DNA reads TGTGCCAGCAGCAGGAACACTGAAGCTTTCTTT.

The chain links TRBV10-3 to TRBJ2-5; the D gene is possibly TRBD2 (6 bases). V was cut by 6 bases and J by 0 bases, with 14 bases left in between. CDR1 is ENHRY, CDR2 SYGVKD, per germline. The CDR3 is made up of 15 amino acids. The CDR3 region is CAISPDGGYQETQYF. CDR3 DNA: TGTGCCATCAGCCCGGACGGGGGATACCAAGAGACCCAGTACTTC.

V is TRBV5-1 and J is TRBJ1-1; tentatively, D is TRBD1 (6 bases). V was shortened by 4 bases and J by 5 bases, with 15 bases between the two germline ends. Germline V gives CDR1 SGHRS, CDR2 YFSETQ. The CDR3 totals 14 residues. DNA for the CDR3: TGCGCCAGCAGCAAGGACAGCGAGAAAACTGAAGCTTTCTTT. This encodes CASSKDSEKTEAFF.